The TCR beta chain described here comes from a study of graft-versus-host responses after intestinal transplantation. V lost 3 bases to trimming and J lost 5 bases, with 9 bases between them. CDR1 is ENHRY, CDR2 SYGVKD, per germline. The length of the CDR3 is 13 residues. As to this clone: The antigen is unknown.

Profiled with immunoSEQ multiplex PCR; TCRdb holds only in-frame clones, not every one. The sample holds fewer than 80,000 clones, over 90% seen once. The V and J genes are TRBV10-3 and TRBJ2-3, with D possibly being TRBD1 (6 bases). The sample here was unstimulated CD8+ T cells sorted from spleen or lymph node cells, taken before transplant. The TCR was taken from a human donor who was the organ donor for an intestinal transplant. CDR3 residues: CAISEQGGDTQYF. The DNA of the CDR3 is TGTGCCATCAGTGAACAGGGTGGAGATACGCAGTATTTT.